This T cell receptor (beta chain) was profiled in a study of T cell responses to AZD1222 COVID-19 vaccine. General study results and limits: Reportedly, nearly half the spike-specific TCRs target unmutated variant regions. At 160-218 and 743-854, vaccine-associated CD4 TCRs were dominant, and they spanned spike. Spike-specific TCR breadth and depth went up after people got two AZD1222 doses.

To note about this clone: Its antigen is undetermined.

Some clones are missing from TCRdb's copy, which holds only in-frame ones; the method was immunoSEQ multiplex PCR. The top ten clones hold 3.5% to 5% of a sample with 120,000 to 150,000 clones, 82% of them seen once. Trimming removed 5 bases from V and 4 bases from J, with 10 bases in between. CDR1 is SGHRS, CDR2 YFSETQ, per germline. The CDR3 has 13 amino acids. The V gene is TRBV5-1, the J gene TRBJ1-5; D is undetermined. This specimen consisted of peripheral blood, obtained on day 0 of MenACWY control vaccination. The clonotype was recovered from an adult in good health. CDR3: CASSPELNQPQHF. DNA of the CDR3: TGCGCCAGCAGTCCCGAATTAAATCAGCCCCAGCATTTT.